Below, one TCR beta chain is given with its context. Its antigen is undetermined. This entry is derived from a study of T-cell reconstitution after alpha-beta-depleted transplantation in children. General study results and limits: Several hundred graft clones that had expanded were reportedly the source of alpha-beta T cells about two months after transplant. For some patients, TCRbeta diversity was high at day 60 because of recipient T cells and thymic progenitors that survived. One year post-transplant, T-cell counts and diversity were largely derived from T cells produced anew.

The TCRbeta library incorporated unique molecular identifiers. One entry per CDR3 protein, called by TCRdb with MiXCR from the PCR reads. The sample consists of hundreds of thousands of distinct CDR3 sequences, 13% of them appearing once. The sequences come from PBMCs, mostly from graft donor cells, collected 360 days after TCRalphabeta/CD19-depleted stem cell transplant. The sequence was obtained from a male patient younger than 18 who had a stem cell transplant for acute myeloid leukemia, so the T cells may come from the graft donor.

CDR3 protein: CSARLLAGLPYEQYF. CDR3 DNA: TGCAGTGCTAGATTACTAGCGGGTTTACCCTACGAGCAGTACTTC. The J gene is TRBJ2-7, the V gene TRBV20-1; 9 bases match TRBD2. After removal of 2 bases from V and 2 bases from J, the junction contained 7 bases not matched to a gene. Germline V CDR1 and CDR2: DFQATT, SNEGSKA (reference sequence). CDR3 length: 15 residues.